Listed below are T cell receptor beta chains from one sample, sequenced in a study of blood T cell repertoires in COVID-19. The assay was immunoSEQ multiplex PCR, and TCRdb's table has in-frame clones only and misses some. In the table there are over 200,000 clones, about 86% of which are singletons. Input material: peripheral blood. These receptors were obtained from a man aged 35-49 years with active or convalescent COVID-19. The CDR3 runs from the conserved cysteine through the conserved F or W. The order of the fields is D gene, clone size, CDR3 length, J gene, V gene, CDR3 protein, CDR3 DNA. A D gene is named only where the DNA matches it firmly. For some rows the clone size is stated as once, few or many, or as a class when expanded; others skip it.

TRBD1 | NA | 16 | TRBJ2-7 | TRBV7-9 | CASSWPGQRQTYEQYF | TGTGCCAGCAGCTGGCCGGGACAGCGACAAACCTACGAGCAGTACTTC
NA | NA | 12 | TRBJ1-1 | TRBV6-5 | CASSPLRGEAFF | TGTGCCAGCAGTCCCCTGCGGGGTGAAGCTTTCTTT
TRBD2 | NA | 14 | TRBJ2-3 | TRBV7-9 | CASSSSGVTDTQYF | TGTGCCAGCAGCTCCAGCGGGGTCACAGATACGCAGTATTTT
TRBD1 | NA | 16 | TRBJ2-2 | TRBV7-2 | CASSLGTGYNTGELFF | TGTGCCAGCAGCTTAGGGACAGGATACAACACCGGGGAGCTGTTTTTT
TRBD2 | NA | 19 | TRBJ2-5 | TRBV11-3 | CASSSTSGRVRGWRETQYF | TGTGCCAGCAGCTCTACTAGCGGGAGGGTCCGGGGTTGGAGAGAGACCCAGTACTTC
NA | NA | 15 | TRBJ2-7 | TRBV11-2 | CASSLVGQGGDEQYF | TGTGCCAGCAGCTTAGTAGGCCAGGGAGGCGACGAGCAGTACTTC
NA | few | 19 | TRBJ2-2 | TRBV28 | CASSLEHRLVVTNTGELFF | TGTGCCAGCAGTTTAGAGCATCGGTTGGTAGTTACGAACACCGGGGAGCTGTTTTTT
NA | NA | 13 | TRBJ1-4 | TRBV5-1 | CASSLGSNEKLFF | TGCGCCAGCAGCTTGGGGAGTAATGAAAAACTGTTTTTT
TRBD2 | NA | 20 | TRBJ2-7 | TRBV4-2 | CASRPSRVVAGGGAPYEQYF | TGTGCCAGCAGACCCTCTCGGGTGGTAGCGGGAGGTGGGGCCCCCTACGAGCAGTACTTC
NA | NA | 16 | TRBJ2-3 | TRBV18 | CASSPYVQGNTDTQYF | TGTGCCAGCTCACCATATGTGCAGGGGAACACAGATACGCAGTATTTT
TRBD2 | NA | 15 | TRBJ2-2 | TRBV24-1 | CATSDLQRETGELFF | TGTGCCACCAGTGATTTGCAGCGGGAGACCGGGGAGCTGTTTTTT
TRBD2 | NA | 16 | TRBJ2-7 | TRBV5-1 | CASSPGTSGSHHEQYF | TGCGCCAGCAGCCCGGGGACTAGCGGGAGTCACCACGAGCAGTACTTC
TRBD2 | NA | 14 | TRBJ2-7 | TRBV19 | CASSFRTSEYEQYF | TGTGCCAGTAGTTTCCGGACTAGCGAGTACGAGCAGTACTTC
NA | NA | 14 | TRBJ1-3 | TRBV30 | CAWSTSGSGNTIYF | TGTGCCTGGAGTACTTCAGGATCTGGAAACACCATATATTTT
TRBD2 | NA | 15 | TRBJ2-5 | TRBV27 | CASSPAGGSRETQYF | TGTGCCAGCAGTCCGGCGGGGGGTAGTCGAGAGACCCAGTACTTC
TRBD1 | few | 14 | TRBJ1-2 | TRBV7-9 | CASSRETGDYGYTF | TGTGCCAGCAGCCGGGAGACAGGGGACTATGGCTACACCTTC
NA | once | 16 | TRBJ1-2 | TRBV5-1 | CASSLFSGGSDYGYTF | TGCGCCAGCAGCTTGTTTAGTGGGGGGTCGGACTATGGCTACACCTTC
TRBD1 | NA | 16 | TRBJ2-3 | TRBV4-3 | CASSQLGTGGADTQYF | TGCGCCAGCAGCCAACTAGGGACAGGGGGCGCAGATACGCAGTATTTT
TRBD2 | NA | 17 | TRBJ2-3 | TRBV11-3 | CASSLPASGGGTDTQYF | TGTGCCAGCAGCTTACCAGCTAGCGGGGGGGGCACAGATACGCAGTATTTT
NA | NA | 16 | TRBJ2-5 | TRBV24-1 | CATSGGSGPRAETQYF | TGTGCCACCAGTGGGGGATCGGGCCCGAGGGCCGAGACCCAGTACTTC
TRBD2 | NA | 17 | TRBJ2-5 | TRBV30 | CAWSVLWTSGAQETQYF | TGTGCCTGGAGTGTTCTCTGGACTAGCGGGGCCCAAGAGACCCAGTACTTC
NA | NA | 14 | TRBJ1-1 | TRBV6-5 | CASSYGLLNTEAFF | TGTGCCAGCAGTTACGGGCTCCTGAACACTGAAGCTTTCTTT
NA | once | 14 | TRBJ2-6 | TRBV2 | CASSGTTGANVLTF | TGTGCCAGCAGTGGAACTACCGGGGCCAACGTCCTGACTTTC
NA | NA | 11 | TRBJ1-2 | TRBV12-3/TRBV12-4 | CASTAWRGYTF | TGTGCCAGCACCGCTTGGAGGGGCTACACCTTC
TRBD1 | few | 14 | TRBJ1-5 | TRBV6-5 | CASRTGGQNQPQHF | TGTGCCAGCCGGACAGGAGGTCAAAATCAGCCCCAGCATTTT
NA | NA | 13 | TRBJ2-1 | TRBV30 | CAWTPNEVIEQFF | TGTGCCTGGACCCCTAATGAGGTAATTGAGCAGTTCTTC